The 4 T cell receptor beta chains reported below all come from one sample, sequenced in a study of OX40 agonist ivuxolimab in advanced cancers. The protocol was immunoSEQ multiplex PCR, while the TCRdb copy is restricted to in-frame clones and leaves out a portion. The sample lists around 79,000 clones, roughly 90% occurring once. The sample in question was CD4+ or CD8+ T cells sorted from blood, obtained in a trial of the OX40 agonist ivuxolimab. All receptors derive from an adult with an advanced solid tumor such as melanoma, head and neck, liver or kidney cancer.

CDR3: CASSVASTLQETQYF. In DNA, the CDR3 is TGTGCCAGCAGCGTAGCCTCAACACTTCAAGAGACCCAGTACTTC. The chain carries TRBV9 and TRBJ2-5, with no clear D. This CDR3 spans 15 amino acids. V was shortened by 0 bases and J by 2 bases, with 11 bases between the two germline ends. Germline V gene lookup returns CDR1 SGDLS and CDR2 YYNGEE.

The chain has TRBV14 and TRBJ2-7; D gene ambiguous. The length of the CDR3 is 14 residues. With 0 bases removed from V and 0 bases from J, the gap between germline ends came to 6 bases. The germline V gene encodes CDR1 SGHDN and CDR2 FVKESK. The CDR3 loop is CASSQEVRSYEQYF. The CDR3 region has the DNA TGTGCCAGCAGCCAAGAAGTCCGCTCCTACGAGCAGTACTTC. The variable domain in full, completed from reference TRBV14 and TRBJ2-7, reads EAGVTQFPSHSVIEKGQTVTLRCDPISGHDNLYWYRRVMGKEIKFLLHFVKESKQDESGMPNNRFLAERTGGTYSTLKVQPAELEDSGVYFCASSQEVRSYEQYFGPGTRLTVT.

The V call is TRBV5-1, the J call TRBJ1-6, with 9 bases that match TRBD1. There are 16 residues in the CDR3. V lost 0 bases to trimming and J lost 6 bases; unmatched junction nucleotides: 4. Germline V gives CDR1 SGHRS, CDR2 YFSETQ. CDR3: CASSLARTGVNSPLHF. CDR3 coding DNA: TGCGCCAGCAGCTTGGCGAGGACAGGGGTTAATTCACCCCTCCACTTT.

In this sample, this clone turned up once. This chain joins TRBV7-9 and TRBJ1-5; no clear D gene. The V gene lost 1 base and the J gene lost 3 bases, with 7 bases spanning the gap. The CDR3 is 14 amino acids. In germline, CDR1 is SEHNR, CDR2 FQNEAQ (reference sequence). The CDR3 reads CASSLDSSNQPQHF. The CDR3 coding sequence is TGTGCCAGCAGCTTAGACAGTTCCAATCAGCCCCAGCATTTT. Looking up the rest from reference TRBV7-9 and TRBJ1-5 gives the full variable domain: DTGVSQNPRHKITKRGQNVTFRCDPISEHNRLYWYRQTLGQGPEFLTYFQNEAQLEKSRLLSDRFSAERPKGSFSTLEIQRTEQGDSAMYLCASSLDSSNQPQHFGDGTRLSIL.